This T cell receptor (beta chain) was identified during a study of shared clonotypes between healthy human individuals. Whole-study context: The composition of the donors was a couple of women and a few men aged 18 to 49.

The data were produced by immunoSEQ multiplex PCR, yet TCRdb's version contains in-frame clones alone and is incomplete. The repertoire holds 1.4 million or so clones, with roughly 98.5% as singletons. As to this clone: Other DNA variants within this sample encode the same CDR3.

Germline CDR1 and CDR2: KGHSH and LQKENI. The junction had 2 bases not matched to a gene; V was cut back by 3 bases and J by 3 bases. This CDR3 is 15 amino acids long. This receptor was identified in a man aged 25 to 40 in good health. Sequenced input: naive CD4+ T cells sorted from blood. The subset: CD45RA+ positively selected. The chain joins TRBV18 to TRBJ2-1; 10 nucleotides align to TRBD2. In DNA form, the CDR3 reads TGTGCCAGCTCACCGGCTAGCGGGAGCTACAATGAGCAGTTCTTC. Translated: CASSPASGSYNEQFF.